The clone carrying this T cell receptor (beta chain) appeared a few times. This sample stems from a study of cytomegalovirus exposure and HLA in healthy donors. The V end was cut by 9 bases, the J end by 8 bases, with 17 bases between. The CDR3 contains 13 residues. The germline CDR1 and CDR2 sequences are MDHEN and SYDVKM. This PCR relied on a set of 60 Vbeta primers and 13 Jbeta primers. Profiled with immunoSEQ multiplex PCR; TCRdb holds only in-frame clones, not every one. Of 70,000 to 90,000 clones detected, 75% appear once; the ten largest clones hold roughly 2%. The V and J genes are TRBV28 and TRBJ1-5; possibly TRBD1 for D (6 bases). The sample was PBMCs. The receptor comes from a man aged 40-50 years in good health and CMV-seronegative. For the CDR3, the DNA is TGTGCCAGTAGGGACACTACCCTAGAGCCCCAGCATTTT. Translation: CASRDTTLEPQHF.